The next 10 T cell receptor beta chains were all read from a single sample in a study of T cell repertoires and HLA-DP antigens. No antigen has been assigned to these receptors. This table comes from immunoSEQ multiplex PCR, and its TCRdb copy is limited to in-frame clones, with some not included. The profile covers 55,000 to 80,000 clones, with just under 80% appearing a single time and around 1.6% taken by the ten largest. The source material was CD4+ T cells from PBMCs. These receptors all stem from a man aged 55 to 70 in good health and CMV-seronegative.

This chain uses TRBV5-1 with TRBJ2-5, with D perhaps assigned TRBD1 or TRBD2 (5 bases each). V lost 1 base and J lost 1, with 11 bases in between. CDR1 is SGHRS and CDR2 is YFSETQ in the germline V gene. There are 15 residues in the CDR3. The CDR3 spells CASSLQGDRQETQYF. The CDR3 nucleotides are TGCGCCAGCAGCTTGCAAGGGGACCGCCAAGAGACCCAGTACTTC.

The rearrangement uses TRBV6-4 and TRBJ2-2; 8 bases are shared with TRBD1. CDR1 MRHNA and CDR2 SNTAGT come from the germline V gene. V lost 0 bases, J lost 7 bases, and 10 bases stayed unmatched. CDR3 length: 17 amino acids. The CDR3 coding sequence is TGTGCCAGCAGTGACTCGCTTGCAGGGGGCGAGGTCGGGGAGCTGTTTTTT. Residues: CASSDSLAGGEVGELFF.

The chain links TRBV6-1 to TRBJ2-3; D is unresolved. The CDR3 runs 11 residues. CDR1 and CDR2 from the germline V gene are MNHNS and SASEGT. The germline V and J ends were trimmed by 4 bases and 6 bases, with 5 bases remaining between them. In nucleotides, the CDR3 is TGTGCCAGCAGTGTCGTTGATACGCAGTATTTT. Translation gives CASSVVDTQYF.

The chain has TRBV20-1 and TRBJ1-4; no clear D gene. V dropped 5 bases and J dropped 8 bases, with 9 bases sitting between them. This CDR3 has 11 amino acids. CDR1 DFQATT and CDR2 SNEGSKA come from the germline V gene (reference sequence). CDR3 DNA sequence: TGCAGTGCTCAAAAATCGGAAAAACTGTTTTTT. Its protein is CSAQKSEKLFF.

The chain employs TRBV7-2 and TRBJ2-4; D might be TRBD1 (6 bases). The CDR3 is made up of 15 amino acids. The germline V gene has CDR1 SGHTA and CDR2 FQGNSA. The V end was cut by 5 bases, the J end by 2 bases, with 13 bases between. CDR3 bases: TGTGCCAGCAGCGGGAACAGGGAGACCAAAAACATTCAGTACTTC. As protein: CASSGNRETKNIQYF. Supplemented by reference TRBV7-2 and TRBJ2-4, the full variable domain reads GAGVSQSPSNKVTEKGKDVELRCDPISGHTALYWYRQSLGQGLEFLIYFQGNSAPDKSGLPSDRFSAERTGGSVSTLTIQRTQQEDSAVYLCASSGNRETKNIQYFGAGTRLSVL.

The CDR3 loop is CASSEVAGSGNTIYF. The DNA of the CDR3 is TGTGCCAGCAGTGAAGTGGCAGGGTCGGGAAACACCATATATTTT. The rearrangement links TRBV6-1 to TRBJ1-3; D may be TRBD1 (5 bases). Germline V gene lookup returns CDR1 MNHNS and CDR2 SASEGT. V was cut by 1 base and J by 4 bases, with 11 bases left in between. The CDR3 extends over 15 amino acids.

This clone was detected only a few times. The chain combines TRBV5-1 with TRBJ1-6; no firm D call. V lost 0 bases to trimming and J lost 12 bases, with 13 bases between them. Germline V CDR1 and CDR2: SGHRS, YFSETQ. This CDR3 is 14 amino acids long. The chain's CDR3 is CASSLDGHGLPLHF. CDR3 sequence (DNA): TGCGCCAGCAGCTTGGATGGGCATGGATTACCCCTCCACTTT. Full variable domain (rest looked up from reference TRBV5-1 and TRBJ1-6): KAGVTQTPRYLIKTRGQQVTLSCSPISGHRSVSWYQQTPGQGLQFLFEYFSETQRNKGNFPGRFSGRQFSNSRSEMNVSTLELGDSALYLCASSLDGHGLPLHFGNGTRLTVT.

This chain connects TRBV19 to TRBJ1-5, with no clear D. CDR3 size: 12 residues. Trimming took 4 bases from V and 6 from J, leaving 7 bases between them. Looked up from germline, CDR1 is LNHDA and CDR2 is SQIVND (reference sequence). The CDR3 loop reads CASSREGQPQHF. The CDR3 DNA sequence: TGTGCCAGTAGTAGGGAAGGTCAGCCCCAGCATTTT.

The chain couples TRBV4-3 to TRBJ1-2, with 8 positions matching TRBD1. Per germline, CDR1 LGHNA and CDR2 YSLEER. The CDR3 runs 16 residues. J was trimmed by 4 bases and V by 0 bases; bases with no gene match: 7. The CDR3 region is CASSQDRGQVLYGYTF. The CDR3 DNA reads TGCGCCAGCAGCCAAGATAGGGGACAGGTTCTCTATGGCTACACCTTC.

This clone occurred a few times. The V and J genes are TRBV4-1 and TRBJ2-5, with D possibly matching TRBD2 (5 bases). This CDR3 contains 15 residues. V was trimmed by 1 base and J by 5 bases, leaving 14 bases between them. Germline CDR1 reads MGHRA; CDR2 reads YSYEKL. CDR3 DNA: TGCGCCAGCAGCCAAGTTTCTACGGAGCGGGAGACCCAGTACTTC. Translation gives CASSQVSTERETQYF.